A single sample gave rise to the 6 T cell receptor beta chains below, sequenced in a study of T cell responses to AZD1222 COVID-19 vaccine. Method: immunoSEQ multiplex PCR; TCRdb's copy keeps in-frame clones and lacks some. There are 150,000 to 200,000 clones in the sample; around 87% occur only once, and roughly 2.5% lies in the top ten. Sequenced here: peripheral blood, sampled on day 0 of AZD1222 vaccination. Source of these receptors: an adult in good health.

The rearrangement joins TRBV5-1 to TRBJ2-1, with unresolved D. The CDR3 sequence is 14 residues long. Germline lookup yields CDR1 SGHRS and CDR2 YFSETQ. Trimming left V 1 base short and J 4 bases short, with 9 bases between. CDR3 nucleotide sequence: TGCGCCAGCAGCTTGTTGTCAGTTTACAATGAGCAGTTCTTC. The encoded protein is CASSLLSVYNEQFF.

CDR3 sequence: CASSLLGAQYGYTF. The CDR3 DNA sequence: TGTGCCAGCAGCTTACTGGGTGCACAGTATGGCTACACCTTC. The V gene is TRBV7-8, the J gene TRBJ1-2, with no clear D. V gave up 2 bases and J gave up 5 bases, with 12 bases separating them. Looked up from germline, CDR1 is SGHVS and CDR2 is FQNEAQ. CDR3 length: 14 residues.

This clone was seen once. J is TRBJ1-6 and V is TRBV19; 10 nucleotides line up with TRBD1. CDR1 and CDR2 (germline): LNHDA, SQIVND (reference sequence). This CDR3 is 16 amino acids long. The V gene end was trimmed by 3 bases and the J gene end by 8 bases; junction bases not matched to a gene: 7. In nucleotides, the CDR3 is TGTGCCAGTAGTATCCCGGACAGGGGGTTGGATTCACCCCTCCACTTT. It is translated as CASSIPDRGLDSPLHF.

The sample holds one count of this clone. CDR3 bases: TGTGCCAGCAGTTCTCTAGAAGAGGGGTGGGAGCAGTACTTC. Translating gives CASSSLEEGWEQYF. The rearrangement uses TRBV6-6 and TRBJ2-7; D tentatively fits TRBD1 or TRBD2 (5 bases each). V lost 4 bases, J lost 7 bases, and 17 bases lay in between. The germline gives CDR1 MNHNY, CDR2 SVGAGI (reference sequence). The CDR3 has 14 residues.

The chain employs TRBV14 and TRBJ2-1, with unresolved D. The germline V gene has CDR1 SGHDN and CDR2 FVKESK. CDR3 length: 14 residues. The V end was cut by 0 bases, the J end by 9 bases, with 12 bases between. CDR3: CASSQEFGVAEQFF. In DNA, the CDR3 is TGTGCCAGCAGCCAAGAGTTTGGAGTGGCTGAGCAGTTCTTC.

V gene TRBV20-1 combines with J gene TRBJ2-1; D is undetermined. The CDR3 loop spans 11 amino acids. Germline V lookup: CDR1 DFQATT, CDR2 SNEGSKA (reference sequence). Trimming left V 3 bases short and J 4 bases short, with 4 bases between. The CDR3 region has the DNA TGCAGTGCTAGTCGGTACAATGAGCAGTTCTTC. Translation gives CSASRYNEQFF.